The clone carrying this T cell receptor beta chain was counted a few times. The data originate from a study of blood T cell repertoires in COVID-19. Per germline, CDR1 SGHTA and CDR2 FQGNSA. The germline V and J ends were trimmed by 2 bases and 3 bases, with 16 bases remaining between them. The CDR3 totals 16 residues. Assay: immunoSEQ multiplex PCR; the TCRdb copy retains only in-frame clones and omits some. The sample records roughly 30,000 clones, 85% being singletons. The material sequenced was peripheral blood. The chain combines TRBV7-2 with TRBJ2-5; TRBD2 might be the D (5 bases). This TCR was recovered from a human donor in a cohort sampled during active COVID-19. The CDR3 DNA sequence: TGTGCCAGCAGCTTAAGCGCGTTAGCGAGAAAAGAGACCCAGTACTTC. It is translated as CASSLSALARKETQYF.